One sample yielded the 14 T cell receptor beta chains listed below, sequenced in a study of T cells in Graves' hyperthyroidism and ophthalmopathy. Regions amplified from RNA transcripts were the TCR beta CDR3 regions. Researchers ran a first-round RT-PCR on the TCR CDR3 using the HTBI primer set. TCRdb recomputed calls from the multiplex PCR reads with MiXCR, one row per CDR3 protein. The top ten hold around 7.7% of the sample, which has a few hundred thousand distinct CDR3 sequences, more than 45% seen once. The material sequenced was peripheral blood or thyroid tissue (not recorded which). The receptors shown here come from a woman younger than 35 with Graves' hyperthyroidism.

V gene TRBV20-1 combines with J gene TRBJ1-4; 8 bases align to TRBD1. The CDR3 is 14 amino acids. Germline V lookup: CDR1 DFQATT, CDR2 SNEGSKA (reference sequence). The trim removed 5 bases at V and 5 bases at J, leaving 7 bases unmatched. CDR3 in amino acids: CSAFEGQVNEKLFF. Written as DNA, the CDR3 is TGCAGTGCTTTCGAGGGACAGGTCAATGAAAAACTGTTTTTT.

The chain combines TRBV9 with TRBJ1-2; TRBD1 matches at 10 bases. V lost 5 bases to trimming and J lost 7 bases; unmatched junction nucleotides: 8. Germline V gives CDR1 SGDLS, CDR2 YYNGEE. The CDR3 spans 14 residues. CDR3 DNA: TGTGCCAGCAGTGACGACAGGGGGCTTACTGGCTACACCTTC. Its protein is CASSDDRGLTGYTF. Complete variable domain (other parts from reference TRBV9 and TRBJ1-2): DSGVTQTPKHLITATGQRVTLRCSPRSGDLSVYWYQQSLDQGLQFLIQYYNGEERAKGNILERFSAQQFPDLHSELNLSSLELGDSALYFCASSDDRGLTGYTFGSGTRLTVV.

The J gene is TRBJ2-5, the V gene TRBV7-2, with D possibly called TRBD1 or TRBD2 (7 bases each). The germline V gene encodes CDR1 SGHTA and CDR2 FQGNSA. Between the trimmed V and J ends, which lost 5 bases and 9 bases, there was a span of 25 bases. CDR3 size: 16 residues. The CDR3 spells CASSLLIRGGNQPQYF. CDR3 in DNA: TGTGCCAGCAGCCTTCTCATCAGGGGGGGCAATCAGCCCCAGTACTTC.

This chain joins TRBV10-3 and TRBJ1-2; 9 nucleotides agree with TRBD1. Germline V CDR1 and CDR2: ENHRY, SYGVKD. This CDR3 is built from 14 residues. V trimming: 4 bases; J trimming: 5 bases; junction bases outside the gene matches: 5. In DNA form, the CDR3 reads TGTGCCATCAGTGCGGACAGGGGAATATATGGCTACACCTTC. Its protein product is CAISADRGIYGYTF.

The J gene is TRBJ1-1, the V gene TRBV7-6; no clear D gene. Trimming took 2 bases from V and 8 from J, leaving 6 bases between them. The germline gives CDR1 SGHVS, CDR2 FNYEAQ. This CDR3 is built from 11 residues. In DNA form, the CDR3 reads TGTGCCAGCAGCTTACGGTCCGAAGCTTTCTTT. Its protein product is CASSLRSEAFF.

The J gene is TRBJ1-2, the V gene TRBV20-1; TRBD1 might be the D (6 bases). The germline gives CDR1 DFQATT, CDR2 SNEGSKA (reference sequence). The CDR3 is 13 amino acids. V was trimmed by 1 base and J by 8 bases, leaving 14 bases between them. The DNA of the CDR3 is TGCAGTGCTAGAGCCTTCGGGACATTGGGCTACACCTTC. Translated, it gives CSARAFGTLGYTF.

The chain recombines TRBV14 with TRBJ2-7, with D maybe TRBD2 (6 bases). The CDR3 is 13 amino acids. Germline-derived CDR1 and CDR2 are SGHDN and FVKESK. The V end was cut by 5 bases, the J end by 2 bases, with 10 bases between. The CDR3 region is CASSAGSTYEQYF. The DNA of the CDR3 is TGTGCCAGCAGCGCCGGGAGCACCTACGAGCAGTACTTC.

This clonotype was counted at least ten times. This chain uses TRBV9 with TRBJ1-1; D gene uncertain. The CDR3 contains 13 residues. The germline gives CDR1 SGDLS, CDR2 YYNGEE. The ends were cut back, 0 bases at V and 5 bases at J, with 8 bases in the middle. The CDR3 spells CASSVGSRTEAFF. CDR3 sequence (DNA): TGTGCCAGCAGCGTAGGGTCGCGGACTGAAGCTTTCTTT.

This clonotype was observed at least ten times. The rearrangement links TRBV5-1 to TRBJ2-2, with 7 bases identical to TRBD1. V trimming: 1 base; J trimming: 11 bases; junction bases outside the gene matches: 8. The CDR3 runs 14 residues. Germline CDR1 and CDR2: SGHRS and YFSETQ. CDR3 coding DNA: TGCGCCAGCAGCTTGCAATTAGGACAGGCCGAGCTGTTTTTT. It is translated as CASSLQLGQAELFF.

V and J are TRBV20-1 and TRBJ2-6; 7 nucleotides align to TRBD2. This CDR3 spans 18 amino acids. V shed 1 base, J shed 2 bases, and the junction held 11 bases outside the gene matches. Germline CDR1 reads DFQATT; CDR2 reads SNEGSKA (reference sequence). The CDR3: CSARAYEGGNTGANVLTF. As DNA, the CDR3 is TGCAGTGCTAGAGCTTATGAGGGAGGGAACACTGGGGCCAACGTCCTGACTTTC.

This clonotype was found many times. The J gene is TRBJ2-5, the V gene TRBV5-1, with D maybe TRBD1 (6 bases). Germline lookup yields CDR1 SGHRS and CDR2 YFSETQ. The CDR3 runs 16 residues. V lost 1 base, J lost 2 bases, and 15 bases lay in between. CDR3 residues: CASSLTGHNKQETQYF. Here the CDR3 DNA reads TGCGCCAGCAGCTTGACGGGACACAATAAGCAAGAGACCCAGTACTTC.

This rearrangement joins TRBV14 to TRBJ1-6; D perhaps matches TRBD1 (5 bases). The germline V gene encodes CDR1 SGHDN and CDR2 FVKESK. This CDR3 has 14 residues. The V end was cut by 0 bases, the J end by 9 bases, with 9 bases between. This CDR3 is CASSQEWDVSPLHF. The CDR3 nucleotides are TGTGCCAGCAGCCAAGAATGGGACGTTTCACCCCTCCACTTT.

The rearrangement joins TRBV2 to TRBJ2-7, with D uncertain. Germline V lookup: CDR1 SNHLY, CDR2 FYNNEI. This CDR3 has 12 residues. The germline V and J ends were trimmed by 8 bases and 7 bases, with 15 bases remaining between them. This CDR3 reads CASSSTRVEQYF. Here the CDR3 DNA reads TGTGCCAGCTCGTCGACAAGGGTGGAGCAGTACTTC. Drawing the rest from reference TRBV2 and TRBJ2-7, the complete variable domain is EPEVTQTPSHQVTQMGQEVILRCVPISNHLYFYWYRQILGQKVEFLVSFYNNEISEKSEIFDDQFSVERPDGSNFTLKIRSTKLEDSAMYFCASSSTRVEQYFGPGTRLTVT.

This clonotype appeared many times. This sequence joins TRBV27 and TRBJ2-7; the match to TRBD2 covers 14 bases. Germline V gene lookup returns CDR1 MNHEY and CDR2 SMNVEV (reference sequence). Germline trimming cut 3 bases from V and 3 bases from J; bases unmatched to any gene: 7. The CDR3 has 17 amino acids. The CDR3 nucleotides read TGTGCCAGCAGTTTTCGTCCTGGGACTAGCGGGAGCTACGAGCAGTACTTC. Amino acids: CASSFRPGTSGSYEQYF.